One TCR beta chain is described in this entry. No antigen is known for it. The read comes to an end 3 residues before the CDR3 does, leaving the germline J gene to fill in the end. This sample stems from a study of T cell clonality in common variable immunodeficiency. For at least one year, all CVID subjects received replacement immunoglobulin. Each donor provided about 4.5 to 8.5 ml of heparinized whole blood. Germline CDR1 is MNHEY and CDR2 is SVGEGT. Trimming left V 2 bases short and J 6 bases short, with 5 bases between. This CDR3 contains 11 residues. Profiling relied on immunoSEQ multiplex PCR, and the TCRdb table lists in-frame clones only, not all of them. This sample includes over 20,000 clones with no singletons; its ten biggest clones take up 3% to 4.5%. General observations from the study: Shared TCRbeta clones were fewer between CVID subjects than controls. In common variable immunodeficiency, TCR beta chains reportedly carried fewer deletions and N-nucleotide insertions. CVID subjects had higher TCRbeta clonality than healthy controls, most marked in about a third.

The TCR was taken from a human donor with common variable immunodeficiency. Sequenced material: peripheral blood mononuclear cells. The chain recombines TRBV6-2 or TRBV6-3 with TRBJ2-7; D is uncertain. The CDR3 is CASSYVFEQYF. The sequenced part of the CDR3 DNA is TGTGCCAGCAGTTACGTCTTCGAG.